This entry lists 25 T cell receptor beta chains sequenced from one sample in a study of early T cells in non-severe SARS-CoV-2 infection. TCRdb redid the calling of the 5' RACE reads with MiXCR, one entry per CDR3 protein. The sample lists about 98,000 distinct CDR3 sequences, 11% occurring once. Input material: whole blood. These receptors all come from an adult who was a healthcare worker with PCR-confirmed SARS-CoV-2 infection or an uninfected control (not recorded which).

This clonotype was counted at least ten times. This chain links TRBV18 with TRBJ1-2; D possibly corresponds to TRBD1 (5 bases). The CDR3 covers 14 residues. The V end was cut by 3 bases, the J end by 0 bases, with 8 bases between. Germline CDR1 KGHSH, CDR2 LQKENI. As DNA, the CDR3 is TGTGCCAGCTCACCGACAGAATCTAACTATGGCTACACCTTC. Protein product: CASSPTESNYGYTF.

The chain uses TRBV3-1 and TRBJ1-1; D unresolved. V was cut by 6 bases and J by 3 bases, with 14 bases left in between. The CDR3 totals 14 residues. Germline V gene data show CDR1 as LGHDT and CDR2 as YNNKEL (reference sequence). The CDR3 nucleotides are TGTGCCAGCAGGAACCGGGATAGGTACACTGAAGCTTTCTTT. Protein product: CASRNRDRYTEAFF.

This clonotype has a count of ten or more. This chain joins TRBV20-1 and TRBJ1-1; D is possibly TRBD1 (6 bases). This CDR3 is 13 amino acids long. The germline CDR1 and CDR2 sequences are DFQATT and SNEGSKA (reference sequence). Trimming cost V 5 bases and J 4 bases, with 14 bases left between them. Here the CDR3 DNA reads TGCAGTGCTCCCAGGGGTATAGCCACTGAAGCTTTCTTT. It specifies CSAPRGIATEAFF.

This clonotype was counted at least ten times. V gene TRBV7-8 combines with J gene TRBJ1-2, with 7 positions matching TRBD1. J was trimmed by 8 bases and V by 5 bases; bases with no gene match: 17. Germline lookup yields CDR1 SGHVS and CDR2 FQNEAQ. This CDR3 comprises 16 residues. The CDR3 region has the DNA TGTGCCAGCAGCCCTACCGGCAGGGGGGTATTCGAGGGCTACACCTTC. This codes for CASSPTGRGVFEGYTF.

This chain links TRBV5-8 with TRBJ1-1; D is uncertain. In germline, CDR1 is SGHTS, CDR2 YDEGEE. The CDR3 spans 15 residues. V was pared by 0 bases and J by 1 base, with 10 bases between. The CDR3 is CASSLGVGRNTEAFF. The CDR3 DNA is TGTGCCAGCAGCTTGGGGGTAGGCCGGAACACTGAAGCTTTCTTT.

In its sample, this clonotype was seen a few times. This chain joins TRBV20-1 and TRBJ2-7; 7 positions match TRBD1. The CDR3 length is 14 residues. The germline V gene encodes CDR1 DFQATT and CDR2 SNEGSKA (reference sequence). After removal of 1 base from V and 0 bases from J, the junction contained 3 bases not matched to a gene. The DNA for the CDR3 is TGCAGTGCTAGAGCCGGGACAGTCTCCTACGAGCAGTACTTC. It codes for CSARAGTVSYEQYF.

This clonotype showed up many times. The chain employs TRBV12-5 and TRBJ2-7, with TRBD1 matching over 7 bases. The CDR3 has 14 residues. V was pared by 2 bases and J by 3 bases, with 4 bases of the junction left unmatched. Per germline, CDR1 LGHNT and CDR2 FRNRAP. The CDR3 sequence: CASGLLGQNYEQYF. CDR3 bases: TGTGCTAGTGGTTTGCTGGGACAGAACTACGAGCAGTACTTC.

This clonotype was detected once. This chain joins TRBV11-2 and TRBJ1-4; D gene unclear. The V end was cut by 5 bases, the J end by 5 bases, with 12 bases between. Germline V gives CDR1 SGHAT, CDR2 FQNNGV. The CDR3 sequence is 14 residues long. The chain's CDR3 is CASSPSTGNEKLFF. As DNA, the CDR3 is TGTGCCAGCAGCCCATCCACCGGGAATGAAAAACTGTTTTTT.

This clonotype was seen many times. This chain links TRBV7-9 with TRBJ2-3; D unresolved. Trimming shortened V by 5 bases and J by 2 bases, and 8 bases separated the two germline ends. Germline CDR1 reads SEHNR; CDR2 reads FQNEAQ (reference sequence). This CDR3 spans 13 amino acids. CDR3 loop: CASSLGFTDTQYF. The CDR3 DNA sequence: TGTGCCAGCAGCCTGGGGTTCACAGATACGCAGTATTTT.

The chain recombines TRBV5-1 with TRBJ2-5, with D unclear. The V and J ends lost 0 bases and 2 bases respectively, with 2 bases between them. CDR1 SGHRS and CDR2 YFSETQ come from the germline V gene. The CDR3 is made up of 12 amino acids. Here the CDR3 DNA reads TGCGCCAGCAGCTTGGCTCAAGAGACCCAGTACTTC. Encoded protein: CASSLAQETQYF.

The rearrangement links TRBV18 to TRBJ1-4; D unresolved. CDR3 length: 13 amino acids. Germline CDR1 reads KGHSH; CDR2 reads LQKENI. V lost 3 bases to trimming and J lost 7 bases, with 9 bases between them. CDR3 bases: TGTGCCAGCTCACCGTCTCTCTCTGAAAAACTGTTTTTT. Encoded protein: CASSPSLSEKLFF.

V and J are TRBV6-1 and TRBJ2-5; a possible D gene is TRBD1 (6 bases). Trimming stripped 8 bases from V and 4 bases from J, with 14 bases between. The germline V gene has CDR1 MNHNS and CDR2 SASEGT. The CDR3 has 13 residues. CDR3 loop: CASWGQGGETQYF. The CDR3 DNA follows: TGTGCCAGCTGGGGGCAGGGCGGAGAGACCCAGTACTTC.

The V gene is TRBV20-1, the J gene TRBJ2-7; TRBD2 aligns across 8 bases. The CDR3 is made up of 14 amino acids. The germline V gene encodes CDR1 DFQATT and CDR2 SNEGSKA (reference sequence). Trimming took 5 bases from V and 5 from J; bases not matched to a gene: 11. The chain's CDR3 is CSAALSGITHEQYF. CDR3 nucleotides: TGCAGTGCTGCCCTTAGCGGGATTACCCACGAGCAGTACTTC.

The chain recombines TRBV20-1 with TRBJ2-7; 9 nucleotides align to TRBD1. V was pared by 5 bases and J by 4 bases, with 9 bases of the junction left unmatched. Germline CDR1 DFQATT, CDR2 SNEGSKA (reference sequence). The CDR3 covers 14 residues. The CDR3, as DNA: TGCAGTGCTCCAACCGGGACAGGGAGATACGAGCAGTACTTC. Its translation: CSAPTGTGRYEQYF.

V is TRBV18 and J is TRBJ1-2; D unclear. Germline V gives CDR1 KGHSH, CDR2 LQKENI. V lost 0 bases to trimming and J lost 5 bases, with 13 bases between them. This CDR3 region has 15 residues. The CDR3 here is CASSPPLLRLYGYTF. For the CDR3, the DNA is TGTGCCAGCTCACCACCGTTACTCAGATTATATGGCTACACCTTC.

This clonotype has a handful of counts. The CDR3 spells CASSPPGGTYEQYF. CDR3 coding DNA: TGTGCCAGCTCACCACCCGGGGGGACCTACGAGCAGTACTTC. The V and J genes are TRBV18 and TRBJ2-7, with 7 bases identical to TRBD2. The CDR3 runs to 14 residues. J was trimmed by 2 bases and V by 0 bases; bases with no gene match: 1. Germline values: CDR1 KGHSH, CDR2 LQKENI.

V is TRBV28 and J is TRBJ1-1, with a possible D match to TRBD1 (5 bases). The germline gives CDR1 MDHEN, CDR2 SYDVKM. V dropped 2 bases and J dropped 4 bases, with 11 bases sitting between them. The CDR3 runs to 14 residues. The CDR3 region is CASSLGPQGTEAFF. CDR3 in DNA: TGTGCCAGCAGTTTAGGGCCCCAGGGCACTGAAGCTTTCTTT.

This clonotype was counted ten times or more. The chain has TRBV7-9 and TRBJ1-1, with 7 bases aligning to TRBD1. The germline V gene has CDR1 SEHNR and CDR2 FQNEAQ (reference sequence). With 8 bases clipped from V and 0 bases from J, the junction kept 6 bases outside the gene matches. The CDR3 has 14 amino acids. The CDR3: CASWDSTMNTEAFF. The CDR3, as DNA: TGTGCCAGCTGGGACAGTACTATGAACACTGAAGCTTTCTTT.

This clonotype was counted at least ten times. The chain couples TRBV20-1 to TRBJ1-2, with TRBD1 matching 7 bases. V shed 6 bases, J shed 4 bases, and the junction held 5 bases outside the gene matches. The CDR3 consists of 12 residues. Per the germline V gene, CDR1 is DFQATT and CDR2 is SNEGSKA (reference sequence). CDR3 coding DNA: TGCAGTGCCCCCGACAGGGCCTATGGCTACACCTTC. The encoded protein is CSAPDRAYGYTF.

This clonotype was found a few times. V and J are TRBV5-1 and TRBJ2-3; tentatively, D is TRBD2 (5 bases). The CDR3 length is 14 residues. V lost 5 bases and J 0 bases, leaving 10 bases between the germline ends. Per germline, CDR1 SGHRS and CDR2 YFSETQ. In DNA, the CDR3 is TGCGCCAGCAGTCTAGCCGCGAGCACAGATACGCAGTATTTT. Its translation: CASSLAASTDTQYF.

This clonotype was recorded many times. CDR3 DNA: TGTGCCAGCAGTTTAGCCCCGCTGAACACTGAAGCTTTCTTT. It yields the protein CASSLAPLNTEAFF. The rearrangement links TRBV12-3 or TRBV12-4 to TRBJ1-1; D is ambiguous. Trimming stripped 0 bases from V and 0 bases from J, with 5 bases between. CDR3 length: 14 amino acids.

This clonotype was counted at least ten times. The chain links TRBV7-8 to TRBJ2-2; D gene unclear. The CDR3 loop spans 12 amino acids. From germline, CDR1 is SGHVS and CDR2 FQNEAQ. The germline V and J ends were trimmed by 4 bases and 6 bases, with 6 bases remaining between them. Here the CDR3 DNA reads TGTGCCAGCAGCTCCGCCCCCGGGGAGCTGTTTTTT. It translates to CASSSAPGELFF.

The table lists this clonotype with many counts. The V and J genes are TRBV7-8 and TRBJ2-5, with 10 bases aligning to TRBD2. The V gene's germline CDR1 is SGHVS and CDR2 FQNEAQ. V was clipped by 2 bases and J by 4 bases; unmatched bases: 7. CDR3 length: 16 residues. For the CDR3, the DNA is TGTGCCAGCAGCTTATCCCTAGCGGGGGCCAGAGAGACCCAGTACTTC. Encoded protein: CASSLSLAGARETQYF.

This clonotype was observed at least ten times. The gene calls are TRBV2 and TRBJ2-7, with no clear D. V lost 3 bases and J lost 0, with 12 bases in between. CDR1 SNHLY and CDR2 FYNNEI come from the germline V gene. The CDR3 is made up of 15 amino acids. CDR3 amino acids: CASSDSTESSYEQYF. The CDR3 nucleotides are TGTGCCAGCAGTGATTCAACCGAGAGCTCCTACGAGCAGTACTTC.

This clonotype was seen a single time. The V and J genes are TRBV5-4 and TRBJ2-7, with D possibly matching TRBD2 (6 bases). Germline CDR1 and CDR2: SGHNT and YYREEE (reference sequence). The CDR3 has 15 residues. V was trimmed by 3 bases and J by 5 bases, leaving 18 bases between them. The CDR3 protein is CASSSGGGASHEQYF. CDR3 nucleotide sequence: TGTGCCAGCAGCTCGGGTGGCGGGGCCAGCCACGAGCAGTACTTC.